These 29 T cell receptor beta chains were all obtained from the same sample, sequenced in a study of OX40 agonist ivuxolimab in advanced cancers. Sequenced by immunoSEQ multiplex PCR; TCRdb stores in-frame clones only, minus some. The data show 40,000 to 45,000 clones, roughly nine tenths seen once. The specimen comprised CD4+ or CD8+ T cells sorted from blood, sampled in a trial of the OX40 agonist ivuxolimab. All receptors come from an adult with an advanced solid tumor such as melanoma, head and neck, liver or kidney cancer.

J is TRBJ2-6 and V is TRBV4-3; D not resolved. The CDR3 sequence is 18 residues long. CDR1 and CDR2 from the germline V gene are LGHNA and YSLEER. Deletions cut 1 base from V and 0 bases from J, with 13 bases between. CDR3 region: CASSQANILTSGANVLTF. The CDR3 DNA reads TGCGCCAGCAGCCAAGCTAACATTTTGACCTCTGGGGCCAACGTCCTGACTTTC.

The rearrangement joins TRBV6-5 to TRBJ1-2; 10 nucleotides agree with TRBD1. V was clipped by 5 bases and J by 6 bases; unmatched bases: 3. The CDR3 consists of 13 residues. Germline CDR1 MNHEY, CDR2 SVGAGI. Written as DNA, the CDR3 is TGTGCCAGCAGTCTGACAGGGGGCGATGGCTACACCTTC. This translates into CASSLTGGDGYTF.

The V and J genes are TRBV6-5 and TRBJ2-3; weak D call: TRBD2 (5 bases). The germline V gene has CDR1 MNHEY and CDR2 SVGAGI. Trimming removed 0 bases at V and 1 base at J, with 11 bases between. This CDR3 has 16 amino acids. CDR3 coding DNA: TGTGCCAGCAGTTACTCGCCTATGGGAGGCACAGATACGCAGTATTTT. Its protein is CASSYSPMGGTDTQYF.

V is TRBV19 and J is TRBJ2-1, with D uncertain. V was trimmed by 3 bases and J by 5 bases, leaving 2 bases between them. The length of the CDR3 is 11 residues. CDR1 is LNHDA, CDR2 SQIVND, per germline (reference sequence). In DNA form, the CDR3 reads TGTGCCAGTAGTATGCACAATGAGCAGTTCTTC. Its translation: CASSMHNEQFF.

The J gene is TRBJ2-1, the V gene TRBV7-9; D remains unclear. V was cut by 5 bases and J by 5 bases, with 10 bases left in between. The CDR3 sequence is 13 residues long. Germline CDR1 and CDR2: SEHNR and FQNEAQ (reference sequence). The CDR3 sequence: CASSPASDNEQFF. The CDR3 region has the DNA TGTGCCAGCAGCCCCGCATCTGACAATGAGCAGTTCTTC. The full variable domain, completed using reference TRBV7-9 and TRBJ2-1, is DTGVSQNPRHKITKRGQNVTFRCDPISEHNRLYWYRQTLGQGPEFLTYFQNEAQLEKSRLLSDRFSAERPKGSFSTLEIQRTEQGDSAMYLCASSPASDNEQFFGPGTRLTVL.

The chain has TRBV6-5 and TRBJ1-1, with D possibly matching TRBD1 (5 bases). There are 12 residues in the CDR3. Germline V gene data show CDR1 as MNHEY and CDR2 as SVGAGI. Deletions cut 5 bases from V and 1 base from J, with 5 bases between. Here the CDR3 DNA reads TGTGCCAGCAGTACAGGGAACACTGAAGCTTTCTTT. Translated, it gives CASSTGNTEAFF.

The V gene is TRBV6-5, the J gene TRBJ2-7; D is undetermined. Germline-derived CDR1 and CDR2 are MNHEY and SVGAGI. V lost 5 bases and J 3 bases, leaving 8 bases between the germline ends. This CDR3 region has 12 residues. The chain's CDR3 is CASSDSFYEQYF. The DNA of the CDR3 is TGTGCCAGCAGTGATTCATTCTACGAGCAGTACTTC.

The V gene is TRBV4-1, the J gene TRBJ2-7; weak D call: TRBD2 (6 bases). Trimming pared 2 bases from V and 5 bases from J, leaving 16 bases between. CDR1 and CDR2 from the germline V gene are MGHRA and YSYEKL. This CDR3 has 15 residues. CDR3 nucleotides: TGCGCCAGCAGCCAAACGATCGGGGGAAGGAACGAGCAGTACTTC. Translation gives CASSQTIGGRNEQYF.

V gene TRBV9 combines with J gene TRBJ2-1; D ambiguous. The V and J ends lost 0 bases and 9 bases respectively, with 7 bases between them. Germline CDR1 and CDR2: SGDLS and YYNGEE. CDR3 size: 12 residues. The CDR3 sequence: CASSVDGSEQFF. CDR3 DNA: TGTGCCAGCAGCGTAGACGGCAGTGAGCAGTTCTTC.

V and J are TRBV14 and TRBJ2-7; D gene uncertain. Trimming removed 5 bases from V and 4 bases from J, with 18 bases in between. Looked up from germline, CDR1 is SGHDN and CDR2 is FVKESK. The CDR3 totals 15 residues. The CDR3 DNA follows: TGTGCCAGCAGCGGCACCCCCCCTGAGCTATACGAGCAGTACTTC. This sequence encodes CASSGTPPELYEQYF.

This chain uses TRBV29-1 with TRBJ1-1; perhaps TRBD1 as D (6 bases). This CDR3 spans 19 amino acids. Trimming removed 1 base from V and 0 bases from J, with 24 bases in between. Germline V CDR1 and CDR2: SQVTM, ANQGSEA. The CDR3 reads CSVEGRLRGQTPVNTEAFF. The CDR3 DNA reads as TGCAGCGTTGAAGGAAGGTTGAGGGGACAAACCCCGGTGAACACTGAAGCTTTCTTT.

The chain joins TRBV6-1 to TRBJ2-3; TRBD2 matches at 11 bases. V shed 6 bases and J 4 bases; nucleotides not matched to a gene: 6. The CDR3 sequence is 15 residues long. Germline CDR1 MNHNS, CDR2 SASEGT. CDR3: CASSEGTSGADTQYF. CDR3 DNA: TGTGCCAGCAGCGAGGGGACTAGCGGCGCAGATACGCAGTATTTT.

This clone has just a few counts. Here the CDR3 DNA reads TGTGCCAGCAGTTTCGACAGGGGGCATCAGCCCCAGCATTTT. Its translation: CASSFDRGHQPQHF. The chain joins TRBV28 to TRBJ1-5, with 10 bases matching TRBD1. The CDR3 has 14 residues. The trim removed 3 bases at V and 5 bases at J, leaving 1 base unmatched. The germline V gene encodes CDR1 MDHEN and CDR2 SYDVKM.

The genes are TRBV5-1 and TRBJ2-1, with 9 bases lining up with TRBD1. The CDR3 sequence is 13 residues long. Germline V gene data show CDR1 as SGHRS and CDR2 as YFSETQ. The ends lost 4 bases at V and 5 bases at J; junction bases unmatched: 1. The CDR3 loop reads CASSGTGNNEQFF. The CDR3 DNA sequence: TGCGCCAGCAGCGGGACAGGGAACAATGAGCAGTTCTTC.

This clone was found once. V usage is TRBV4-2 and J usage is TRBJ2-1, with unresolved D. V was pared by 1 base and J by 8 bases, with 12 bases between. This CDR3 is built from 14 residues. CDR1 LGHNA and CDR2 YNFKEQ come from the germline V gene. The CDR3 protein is CASSQARSVDEQFF. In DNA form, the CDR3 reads TGTGCCAGCAGCCAAGCTAGATCCGTCGATGAGCAGTTCTTC.

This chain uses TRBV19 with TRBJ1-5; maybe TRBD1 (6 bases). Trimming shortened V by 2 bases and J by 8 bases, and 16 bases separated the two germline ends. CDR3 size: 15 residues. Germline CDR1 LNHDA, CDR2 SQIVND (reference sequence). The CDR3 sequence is CASSIRGDTDEPQHF. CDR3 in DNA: TGTGCCAGTAGTATACGAGGGGACACCGATGAGCCCCAGCATTTT. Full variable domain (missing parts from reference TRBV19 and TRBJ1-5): DGGITQSPKYLFRKEGQNVTLSCEQNLNHDAMYWYRQDPGQGLRLIYYSQIVNDFQKGDIAEGYSVSREKKESFPLTVTSAQKNPTAFYLCASSIRGDTDEPQHFGDGTRLSIL.

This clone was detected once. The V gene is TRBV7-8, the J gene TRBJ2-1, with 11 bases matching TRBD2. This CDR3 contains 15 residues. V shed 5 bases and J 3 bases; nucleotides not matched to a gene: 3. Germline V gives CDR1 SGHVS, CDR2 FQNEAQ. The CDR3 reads CASSPLAGGYNEQFF. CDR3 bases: TGTGCCAGCAGCCCCCTAGCGGGAGGCTACAATGAGCAGTTCTTC.

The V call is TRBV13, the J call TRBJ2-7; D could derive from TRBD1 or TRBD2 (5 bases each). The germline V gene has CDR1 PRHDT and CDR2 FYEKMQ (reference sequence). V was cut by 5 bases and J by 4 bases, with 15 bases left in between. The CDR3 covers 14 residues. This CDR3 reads CASSPTGTPYEQYF. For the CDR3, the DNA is TGTGCCAGCAGCCCAACGGGGACCCCATACGAGCAGTACTTC.

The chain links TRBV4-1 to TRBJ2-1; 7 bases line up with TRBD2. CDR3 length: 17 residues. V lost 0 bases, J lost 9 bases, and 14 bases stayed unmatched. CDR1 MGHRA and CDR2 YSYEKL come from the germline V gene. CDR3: CASSQDTFAGARSEQFF. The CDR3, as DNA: TGCGCCAGCAGCCAAGATACCTTCGCGGGAGCTCGGTCTGAGCAGTTCTTC.

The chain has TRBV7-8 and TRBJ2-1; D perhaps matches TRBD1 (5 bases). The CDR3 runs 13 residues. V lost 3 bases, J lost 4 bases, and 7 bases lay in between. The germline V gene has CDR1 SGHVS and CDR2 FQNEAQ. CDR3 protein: CASSFRTYNEQFF. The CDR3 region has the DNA TGTGCCAGCAGCTTTAGGACATACAATGAGCAGTTCTTC.

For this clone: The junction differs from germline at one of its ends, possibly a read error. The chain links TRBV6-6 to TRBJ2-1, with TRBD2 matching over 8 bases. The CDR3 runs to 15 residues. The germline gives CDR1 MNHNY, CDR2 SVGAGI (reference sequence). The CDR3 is CARSYSRTSLYEQFF. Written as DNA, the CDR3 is TGTGCCCGCAGTTACTCGAGGACTAGCCTCTATGAGCAGTTCTTC.

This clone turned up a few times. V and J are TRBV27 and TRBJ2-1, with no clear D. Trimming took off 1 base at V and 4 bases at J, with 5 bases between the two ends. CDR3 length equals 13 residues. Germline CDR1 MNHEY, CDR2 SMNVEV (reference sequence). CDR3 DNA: TGTGCCAGCAGTTTATTCTCATACAATGAGCAGTTCTTC. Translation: CASSLFSYNEQFF.

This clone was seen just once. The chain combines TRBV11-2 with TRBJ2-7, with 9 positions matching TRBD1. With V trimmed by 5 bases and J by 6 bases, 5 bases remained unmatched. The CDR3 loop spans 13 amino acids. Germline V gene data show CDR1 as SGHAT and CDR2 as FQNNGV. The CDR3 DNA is TGTGCCAGCAGCCGGACAGGGGAGGGCGAGCAGTACTTC. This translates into CASSRTGEGEQYF.

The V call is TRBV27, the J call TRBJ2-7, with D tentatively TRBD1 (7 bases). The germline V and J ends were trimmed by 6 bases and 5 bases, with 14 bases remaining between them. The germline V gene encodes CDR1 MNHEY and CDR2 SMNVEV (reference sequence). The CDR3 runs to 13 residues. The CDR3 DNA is TGTGCCAGCAGCACAGGGGCGGGGAACGAGCAGTACTTC. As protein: CASSTGAGNEQYF.

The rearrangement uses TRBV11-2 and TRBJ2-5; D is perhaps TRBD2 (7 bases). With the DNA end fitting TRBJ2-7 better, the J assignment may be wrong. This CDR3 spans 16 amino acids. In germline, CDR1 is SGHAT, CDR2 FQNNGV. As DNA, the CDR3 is TGTGCCAGCAGCCCCACTGGGGGGGCTAAAACCTACGAGCAGTACTTC. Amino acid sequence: CASSPTGGAKTYEQYF.

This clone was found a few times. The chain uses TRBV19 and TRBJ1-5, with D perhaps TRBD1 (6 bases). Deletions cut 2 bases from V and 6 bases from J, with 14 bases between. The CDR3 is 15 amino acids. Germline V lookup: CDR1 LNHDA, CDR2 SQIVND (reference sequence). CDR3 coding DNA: TGTGCCAGTAGTATATGGGTAGGGGGAAGTCAGCCCCAGCATTTT. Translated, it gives CASSIWVGGSQPQHF.

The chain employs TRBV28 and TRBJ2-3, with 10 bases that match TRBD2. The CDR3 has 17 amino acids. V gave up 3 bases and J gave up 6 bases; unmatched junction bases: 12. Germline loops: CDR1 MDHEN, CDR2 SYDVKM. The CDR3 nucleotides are TGTGCCAGCAGTTTTGAGGCTAGCGGGAGAGTCACGGATACGCAGTATTTT. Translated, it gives CASSFEASGRVTDTQYF. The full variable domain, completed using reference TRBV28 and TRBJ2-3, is DVKVTQSSRYLVKRTGEKVFLECVQDMDHENMFWYRQDPGLGLRLIYFSYDVKMKEKGDIPEGYSVSREKKERFSLILESASTNQTSMYLCASSFEASGRVTDTQYFGPGTRLTVL.

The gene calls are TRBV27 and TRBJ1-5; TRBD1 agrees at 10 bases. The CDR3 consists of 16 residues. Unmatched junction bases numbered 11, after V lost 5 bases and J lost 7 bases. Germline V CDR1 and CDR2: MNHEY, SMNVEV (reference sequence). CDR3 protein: CASSLGTGAFGQPQHF. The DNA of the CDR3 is TGTGCCAGCAGTCTTGGGACAGGGGCTTTCGGGCAGCCCCAGCATTTT.

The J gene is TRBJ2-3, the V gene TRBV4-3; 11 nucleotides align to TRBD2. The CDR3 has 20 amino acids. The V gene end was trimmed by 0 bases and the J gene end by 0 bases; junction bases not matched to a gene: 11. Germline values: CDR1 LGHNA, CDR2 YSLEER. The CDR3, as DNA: TGCGCCAGCAGCCAAGATTACGCCGGGACTAGCGGAAGTAGCACAGATACGCAGTATTTT. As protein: CASSQDYAGTSGSSTDTQYF.